The clone carrying this T cell receptor (beta chain) occurred a few times. Germline V gene sequence: CDR1 SGHTA, CDR2 FQGNSA. The V end lost 5 bases, the J end lost 0 bases, and 10 bases lay between the germline ends. The CDR3 runs to 14 residues. This entry comes from a study of early T cells in non-severe SARS-CoV-2 infection. TCRdb itself ran the 5' RACE reads through MiXCR, one entry per CDR3 protein. The sample records 70,000 to 90,000 distinct CDR3 sequences, 14% to 15% being singletons. The chain carries TRBV7-2 and TRBJ1-1, with a possible D match to TRBD1 (6 bases). The TCR comes from an adult who was a healthcare worker with PCR-confirmed SARS-CoV-2 infection or an uninfected control (not recorded which). The specimen sequenced was whole blood. CDR3 sequence: CASSKDRVNTEAFF. CDR3 DNA: TGTGCCAGCAGCAAGGACAGAGTGAACACTGAAGCTTTCTTT.